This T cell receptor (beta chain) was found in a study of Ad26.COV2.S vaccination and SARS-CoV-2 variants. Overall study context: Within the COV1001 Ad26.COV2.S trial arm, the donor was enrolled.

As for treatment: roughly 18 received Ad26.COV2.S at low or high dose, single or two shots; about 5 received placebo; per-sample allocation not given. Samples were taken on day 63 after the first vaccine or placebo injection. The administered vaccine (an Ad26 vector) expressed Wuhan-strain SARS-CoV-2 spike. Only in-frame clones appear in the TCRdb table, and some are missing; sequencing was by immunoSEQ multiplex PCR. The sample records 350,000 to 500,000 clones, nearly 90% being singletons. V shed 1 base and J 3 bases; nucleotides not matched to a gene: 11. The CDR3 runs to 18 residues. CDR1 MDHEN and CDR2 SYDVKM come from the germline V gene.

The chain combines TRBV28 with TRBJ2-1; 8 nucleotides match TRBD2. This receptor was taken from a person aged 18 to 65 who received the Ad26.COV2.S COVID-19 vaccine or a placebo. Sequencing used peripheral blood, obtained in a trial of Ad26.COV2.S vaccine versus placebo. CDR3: CASSLYHLLAGGYNEQFF. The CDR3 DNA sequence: TGTGCCAGCAGTTTATATCACCTTTTGGCGGGGGGCTACAATGAGCAGTTCTTC. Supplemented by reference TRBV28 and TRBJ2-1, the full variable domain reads DVKVTQSSRYLVKRTGEKVFLECVQDMDHENMFWYRQDPGLGLRLIYFSYDVKMKEKGDIPEGYSVSREKKERFSLILESASTNQTSMYLCASSLYHLLAGGYNEQFFGPGTRLTVL.